Listed below are T cell receptor beta chains from one sample, sequenced in a study of OX40 agonist ivuxolimab in advanced cancers. Some clones are missing from TCRdb's copy, which holds only in-frame ones; the method was immunoSEQ multiplex PCR. The repertoire has some 64,000 clones, 80% to 95% of them found once; the top ten carry 0.6% to 0.8%. Sequencing used CD4+ or CD8+ T cells sorted from blood, obtained in a trial of the OX40 agonist ivuxolimab. The receptors were sampled from an adult with an advanced solid tumor such as melanoma, head and neck, liver or kidney cancer. CDR3s include the opening cysteine and the closing phenylalanine or tryptophan. A D gene is named only where the DNA matches it firmly. Size tells how often a clone was seen (once, few, many) or the class of an expanded clone, and some rows leave it out.

cdr3_nt cdr3_aa v_call d_call j_call clone_size
TGTGCCAGTAGTATCACGGGAGGCACAGATACGCAGTATTTT CASSITGGTDTQYF TRBV19 NA TRBJ2-3 NA
TGTGCCAGCAGCCCGCGAAGCGAGGGAGGGGAGCTGTTTTTT CASSPRSEGGELFF TRBV11-3 NA TRBJ2-2 NA
TGTGCCTGGACGCGAGGGATGTATGGCTACACCTTC CAWTRGMYGYTF TRBV30 NA TRBJ1-2 NA
TGTGCCAGCAGCGCCGGGAGAGCCCTTCTCAACGAGCAGTACTTC CASSAGRALLNEQYF TRBV7-2 NA TRBJ2-7 NA
TGTGCCAGCAGTTTTAGGGCCGGGACACCCGGTTCACCCCTCCACTTT CASSFRAGTPGSPLHF TRBV28 NA TRBJ1-6 NA
TGTGCCAGCAGCGAAACTAGCGGGAGACGAACAGATACGCAGTATTTT CASSETSGRRTDTQYF TRBV9 TRBD2 TRBJ2-3 NA
TGCAGCGTTGAAGGGACAGTGATCACCGGGGAGCTGTTTTTT CSVEGTVITGELFF TRBV29-1 NA TRBJ2-2 NA
TGCGCCAGCAGCCTTGGGGGTTCAGTCTCCTACAATGAGCAGTTCTTC CASSLGGSVSYNEQFF TRBV5-1 NA TRBJ2-1 once
TGCGCCAGCAGCCAAGGGACTAGCGGGGAACAAGAGACCCAGTACTTC CASSQGTSGEQETQYF TRBV4-1 TRBD2 TRBJ2-5 NA
TGTGCCAGCAGCGGGACTAGCGGGATCCAAGAGACCCAGTACTTC CASSGTSGIQETQYF TRBV2 TRBD2 TRBJ2-5 NA
TGTGCCAGCACTCGACTAGCCGTCACCGGGGAGCTGTTTTTT CASTRLAVTGELFF TRBV6-5 TRBD2 TRBJ2-2 NA
TGCGCCAGCAGCTTGGGGGGCCAGGGTGGCACCGGGGAGCTGTTTTTT CASSLGGQGGTGELFF TRBV5-1 NA TRBJ2-2 NA
TGTGCCAGCAGCTTTAGGACCGACTCCTACGAGCAGTACTTC CASSFRTDSYEQYF TRBV11-2 NA TRBJ2-7 NA
TGTGCCAGCAGCTTGGCCTCTCCGGGGGGCGTTAAATACGAGCAGTACTTC CASSLASPGGVKYEQYF TRBV5-5 NA TRBJ2-7 NA
TGCGCCAGCAGGGAGGGACAGGGGTACACTGAAGCTTTCTTT CASREGQGYTEAFF TRBV5-1 TRBD1 TRBJ1-1 once
TGTGCCAGCAGCTTACCGACAGCCCTCAACGAGCAGTACTTC CASSLPTALNEQYF TRBV5-6 NA TRBJ2-7 NA
TGTGCCAGCAGTTCCAGGGGCTCATCCTACGAGCAGTACTTC CASSSRGSSYEQYF TRBV27 NA TRBJ2-7 NA
TGTGCCAGCAGGACGGACAGGGCCCGCGAGCAGTACTTC CASRTDRAREQYF TRBV27 TRBD1 TRBJ2-7 NA
TGTGCCAGCAGCCCATCGCGGACTAGCGGGAGGGCCATGGATGAGCAGTTCTTC CASSPSRTSGRAMDEQFF TRBV5-5 TRBD2 TRBJ2-1 NA
TGTGCCAGCTCACCCAAGGACAGGGGCAGGGAGACCCAGTACTTC CASSPKDRGRETQYF TRBV18 TRBD1 TRBJ2-5 NA
TGCGCCAGCAGAGTGACAGGGGGCCAAGAGACCCAGTACTTC CASRVTGGQETQYF TRBV5-1 TRBD1 TRBJ2-5 NA
TGTGCCAGTAGTACCGGACAGGGGGCTGCCTATGGCTACACCTTC CASSTGQGAAYGYTF TRBV19 TRBD1 TRBJ1-2 NA
TGTGCCAGCAGCTCTTACGGACTAGCGGACTCCTACGAGCAGTACTTC CASSSYGLADSYEQYF TRBV11-3 TRBD2 TRBJ2-7 NA
TGTGCCTGGTCCCACTGGACAGGGGCCCAGCCCCAGCATTTT CAWSHWTGAQPQHF TRBV30 TRBD1 TRBJ1-5 NA
TGTGCCGGGAGCTCCTGCCTAGCCAAAAACATTCAGTACTTC CAGSSCLAKNIQYF TRBV6-1 NA TRBJ2-4 once
TGCAGCGTTGGGACAGGCTATGGCTACACCTTC CSVGTGYGYTF TRBV29-1 TRBD1 TRBJ1-2 NA
TGTGCCAGCAGCCCCGTTGGGATAAGCAATCAGCCCCAGCATTTT CASSPVGISNQPQHF TRBV6-1 NA TRBJ1-5 once
TGTGCCATCAGCAACAGGGATAGCGGCTACACCTTC CAISNRDSGYTF TRBV10-3 NA TRBJ1-2 NA
TGTGCCACAGGGACGGCCACAGATACGCAGTATTTT CATGTATDTQYF TRBV6-1 NA TRBJ2-3 NA
TGTGCCAGCTCACAGGGAGAGGGCAATCAGCCCCAGCATTTT CASSQGEGNQPQHF TRBV18 NA TRBJ1-5 NA
TGTGCCAGCAGCTTGAGGTTGGTGGAAAAACTGTTTTTT CASSLRLVEKLFF TRBV5-6 NA TRBJ1-4 NA
TGTGCCAGCAGTACAGGGGTTAACTATGGCTACACCTTC CASSTGVNYGYTF TRBV6-6 TRBD1 TRBJ1-2 NA
TGTGCCAGCATCAGGGGACAGGGAGGCAATGAGCAGTTCTTC CASIRGQGGNEQFF TRBV6-6 TRBD1 TRBJ2-1 NA
TGTGCCAGCAGTTTACTTAGCGGTTTCTCCCCCAATGAGCAGTTCTTC CASSLLSGFSPNEQFF TRBV27 NA TRBJ2-1 NA
TGTGCCAGTAGTGGGACTCCAGGGCTTTTTGGCTACACCTTC CASSGTPGLFGYTF TRBV19 NA TRBJ1-2 NA
TGTGCCAGCAGCCGGGGCATGGCGGGTGCCGGCGGCTACACCTTC CASSRGMAGAGGYTF TRBV11-3 NA TRBJ1-2 once
TGTGCCAGCAGCTTATTAGGAGGAGGTAAGACTGAGCAGTTCTTC CASSLLGGGKTEQFF TRBV11-2 NA TRBJ2-1 once
TGTGCCAGCAGCTCAACGGGGGGATACACTGAAGCTTTCTTT CASSSTGGYTEAFF TRBV11-2 NA TRBJ1-1 NA
TGTGCCAGCATCGGCGCTCCGGCCAATGAGCAGTTCTTC CASIGAPANEQFF TRBV6-5 NA TRBJ2-1 NA
TGTGCCAGCACCCTAGGCAGGGGGCATTACGAGCAGTACTTC CASTLGRGHYEQYF TRBV27 TRBD1 TRBJ2-7 NA
TGTGCCAGCAGCCCGTGGGGCCTGCAAGAGACCCAGTACTTC CASSPWGLQETQYF TRBV5-6 NA TRBJ2-5 NA
TGCGCCAGCAGCCCGACAGGGTCTGGGGCTAACTATGGCTACACCTTC CASSPTGSGANYGYTF TRBV4-1 TRBD1 TRBJ1-2 NA
TGTGCCAGCAGCCCCCCCAACGGGGCCGCCTACAATGAGCAGTTCTTC CASSPPNGAAYNEQFF TRBV7-3 NA TRBJ2-1 NA
TGCAGCGGCGCCCGGGAGGGCGACGGGGAGCTGTTTTTT CSGAREGDGELFF TRBV29-1 TRBD2 TRBJ2-2 NA
TGTGCCAGCACCCCCGGGGGAGGGACTGAAGCTTTCTTT CASTPGGGTEAFF TRBV6-6 NA TRBJ1-1 few
TGTGCTAGTGGTTTGGTCTTAGGGAGCCTTTTCGAGCAGTTCTTC CASGLVLGSLFEQFF TRBV12-5 NA TRBJ2-1 NA
TGTGCCAGCAGTTACTCTCCCACTAGGTCCGGGGAGCTGTTTTTT CASSYSPTRSGELFF TRBV6-5 NA TRBJ2-2 NA
TGCGCCAGCAGTTCACAGGGGGGCACTGAAGCTTTCTTT CASSSQGGTEAFF TRBV10-1 TRBD1 TRBJ1-1 NA
TGTGCCAGCAGTTCCCAGGGACTAGGGCTCGCTTTCTTT CASSSQGLGLAFF TRBV6-5 NA TRBJ1-1 NA
TGTGCCAGCAGCTTGCTTAGCGGGGTACGGGAGACCCAGTACTTC CASSLLSGVRETQYF TRBV7-8 TRBD2 TRBJ2-5 NA
TGTGCCAGCATTGGGACAGGGGCGGAAGCTTTCTTT CASIGTGAEAFF TRBV2 TRBD1 TRBJ1-1 NA
TGTGCCAGCAGCCCCGCCCCGGGACTAGACTACGAGCAGTACTTC CASSPAPGLDYEQYF TRBV9 TRBD2 TRBJ2-7 NA
TGTGCCAGCAGCTCTACCCCCGGGGGCACAGATACGCAGTATTTT CASSSTPGGTDTQYF TRBV7-3 NA TRBJ2-3 NA